This TCR beta chain originates from a study of sequential checkpoint blockade in melanoma. Study-wide context: First-line arms were nivolumab then ipilimumab, or the reverse, randomized 1:1. Roughly 23 patients had matched tumor biopsies before treatment and at week 13 after nivolumab or ipilimumab alone. TCRβ was sequenced from DNA of approximately 91 pretreatment tumors.

This clone was seen at least ten times. Its matching antigen is unknown. Treatment defined: randomized to nivolumab then ipilimumab (arm A) or the reverse (arm B). General study points: For nivolumab-first patients, baseline tumor clonality was associated with response.

Trimming stripped 2 bases from V and 0 bases from J, with 10 bases between. Germline V gives CDR1 SGHNT, CDR2 YENEEA. The CDR3 loop spans 15 amino acids. The protocol was immunoSEQ multiplex PCR, while the TCRdb copy is restricted to in-frame clones and leaves out a portion. The top ten hold more than 25% of the sample, which has some 3,700 clones, roughly 21% seen once. This material consisted of tumor tissue (inferred from file names), taken from a patient given nivolumab and ipilimumab in sequence. This sequence was found in a human donor with melanoma. This sequence joins TRBV11-3 and TRBJ1-1; D might be TRBD1 (6 bases). The CDR3 DNA sequence: TGTGCCAGCAGCTTATATGGGGGCTTGAACACTGAAGCTTTCTTT. It specifies CASSLYGGLNTEAFF. Full variable domain (outside the CDR3, taken from reference TRBV11-3 and TRBJ1-1): EAGVVQSPRYKIIEKKQPVAFWCNPISGHNTLYWYLQNLGQGPELLIRYENEEAVDDSQLPKDRFSAERLKGVDSTLKIQPAELGDSAVYLCASSLYGGLNTEAFFGQGTRLTVV.